The present T cell receptor beta chain was sequenced within a study of Ad26.COV2.S vaccination and SARS-CoV-2 variants. About the study: Among those in the COV1001 Ad26.COV2.S trial arm was the donor. Intramuscularly, Ad26.COV2.S was given either once or twice, 56 days apart.

As for this clone: What it binds is not known.

Treatment specified: 15 to 20 received Ad26.COV2.S at low or high dose, single or two shots; about 5 received placebo; per-sample allocation not given. Sampling occurred on day 63 after the first vaccine or placebo injection. Assay: immunoSEQ multiplex PCR; the TCRdb copy retains only in-frame clones and omits some. Found here are under 400,000 clones, over 75% of them singletons; the top ten hold around 3.7%. Germline values: CDR1 GTSNPN, CDR2 SVGIG (reference sequence). The CDR3 loop spans 13 amino acids. The germline V and J ends were trimmed by 1 base and 5 bases, with 9 bases remaining between them. Study-wide results and caveats: Total T cell responses were possibly underestimated by TCR breadth and depth analyses. Non-spike TCR breadth was similar in vaccine and placebo recipients.

The chain is built from TRBV30 and TRBJ2-1; D gene uncertain. Here the sequenced sample was peripheral blood, taken in a trial of Ad26.COV2.S vaccine versus placebo. This sequence was found in a person between 18 and 60 years old who received the Ad26.COV2.S COVID-19 vaccine or a placebo. CDR3 in amino acids: CAWSDLVNNEQFF. The DNA for the CDR3 is TGTGCCTGGAGTGATCTAGTTAACAATGAGCAGTTCTTC.